This T cell receptor (beta chain) appears in the sequencing data of a study of vaccination effects on CD4 cells after COVID-19. The authors isolated CD4+ T cells after nine to eleven days of culture. Participants each got two BNT162b2 or mRNA-1273 vaccine doses. Study results and limitations: Clones arising from infection and from vaccination showed marked clonal contraction late after vaccination.

In its sample, this clone was seen a few times. Its antigen is not identified. The CDR3 consists of 17 residues. V trimming: 3 bases; J trimming: 4 bases; junction bases outside the gene matches: 12. Per the germline V gene, CDR1 is LGHNA and CDR2 is YNFKEQ. Assay used: immunoSEQ multiplex PCR; TCRdb lists only in-frame clones, some missing. The sample contains fewer than 75,000 clones, 70% to 80% of which appear only once. The sequence came from a human donor who received a COVID-19 vaccine. V and J are TRBV4-2 and TRBJ2-1, with 7 bases identical to TRBD2. The sample in question was CD4+ T cells from PBMCs cultured without peptide, obtained after COVID-19 vaccination. The CDR3 nucleotides are TGTGCCAGCAGCCAGGACACCCTAGCGGAGAATTACAATGAGCAGTTCTTC. Amino acid sequence: CASSQDTLAENYNEQFF.